This record concerns one TCR beta chain sequence. What it binds is not known. This record belongs to a study of cytomegalovirus exposure and HLA in healthy donors. Study-wide results and limits: Among TCR beta chains of equal frequency, HLA-associated ones were more clonally expanded in a later analysis. Among CMV-associated TCR beta chains, most appeared HLA-restricted in a later analysis. Earlier analysis yielded a pattern in which most TCR beta V segments were productive about 90% or about 30% of the time.

Primers: 60 Vbeta forward and 13 Jbeta reverse. Method: immunoSEQ multiplex PCR; TCRdb's copy keeps in-frame clones and lacks some. The table shows 95,000 to 150,000 clones, with around 86% occurring only once. The origin of this receptor is a man aged 30-40 years in good health and CMV-seronegative. Sequencing input: PBMCs.

Here the CDR3 DNA reads TGTGCCAGCAGTTACTCCCAGTTCCCGGGGGGGAATGAGCAGTTCTTC. Its protein is CASSYSQFPGGNEQFF. The rearrangement links TRBV6-5 to TRBJ2-1; 8 nucleotides align to TRBD2. This CDR3 is built from 16 residues. The germline CDR1 and CDR2 sequences are MNHEY and SVGAGI. V trimming: 0 bases; J trimming: 7 bases; junction bases outside the gene matches: 8.